This TCR beta chain emerged from a study of T cell responses to AZD1222 COVID-19 vaccine. Overall study context: Second-dose recipients at about 4 or about 12 weeks were treated as one pooled group. Study outcomes and limitations: Baseline serology detected seropositivity in only a handful of AZD1222 recipients. The donors showed a predominance of white British ancestry and of females, with possible underestimation of clonal diversity. Nearly half of spike-specific TCRs reportedly target variant regions that are unmutated in the B.1.351 and B.1.1.7 variants.

This table comes from immunoSEQ multiplex PCR, and its TCRdb copy is limited to in-frame clones, with some not included. The data hold just over 80,000 clones, with about nine tenths observed a single time. Remarks on this clone: Its target is unknown.

V lost 4 bases to trimming and J lost 0 bases, with 11 bases between them. CDR1 is SGDLS, CDR2 YYNGEE, per germline. This CDR3 comprises 15 residues. This TCR came from an adult in good health. This chain joins TRBV9 and TRBJ2-1; the D gene is possibly TRBD2 (5 bases). This specimen consisted of peripheral blood, obtained on day 0 of AZD1222 vaccination. The CDR3 reads CASSPRDRSYNEQFF. CDR3 nucleotide sequence: TGTGCCAGCAGCCCCCGGGATCGCTCCTACAATGAGCAGTTCTTC.